This T cell receptor beta chain was captured by sequencing in a study of blood T cell repertoires in COVID-19. Study details: Samples representing acute and convalescent COVID-19 were sourced from the United States, Italy and Spain.

CDR3 length: 14 amino acids. Trimming took off 0 bases at V and 4 bases at J, with 8 bases between the two ends. Germline values: CDR1 SGDLS, CDR2 YYNGEE. The repertoire was sequenced with immunoSEQ multiplex PCR; TCRdb's copy has only in-frame clones and lacks some. The table includes some 130,000 clones, around nine tenths detected once. V usage is TRBV9 and J usage is TRBJ1-3; possibly TRBD1 for D (5 bases). The origin of this receptor is a man over 45 with active or convalescent COVID-19. The source material was peripheral blood. CDR3 protein: CASSVVGEGNTIYF. The DNA for the CDR3 is TGTGCCAGCAGCGTAGTAGGGGAAGGAAACACCATATATTTT.